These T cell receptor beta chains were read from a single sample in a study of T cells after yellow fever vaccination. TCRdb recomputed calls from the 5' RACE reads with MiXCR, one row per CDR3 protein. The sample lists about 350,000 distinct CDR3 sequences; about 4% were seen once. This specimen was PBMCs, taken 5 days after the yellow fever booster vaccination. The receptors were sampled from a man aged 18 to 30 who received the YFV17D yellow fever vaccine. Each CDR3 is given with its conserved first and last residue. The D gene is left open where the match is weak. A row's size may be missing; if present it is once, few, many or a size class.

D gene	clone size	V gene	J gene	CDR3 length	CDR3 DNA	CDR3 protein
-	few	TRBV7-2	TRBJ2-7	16	TGTGCCAGCAGCCCAACCCCCGCCGTAGGCTCCTACGAGCAGTACTTC	CASSPTPAVGSYEQYF
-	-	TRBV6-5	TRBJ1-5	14	TGTGCCAGCAGTTATTCGAAAAGCAATCAGCCCCAGCATTTT	CASSYSKSNQPQHF
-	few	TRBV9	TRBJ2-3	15	TGTGCCAGCAGCGTTTCCAGCACCCGCACAGATACGCAGTATTTT	CASSVSSTRTDTQYF
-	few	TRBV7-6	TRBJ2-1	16	TGTGCCAGCAGCCCCCTAAACGGCCATTCCTACAATGAGCAGTTCTTC	CASSPLNGHSYNEQFF
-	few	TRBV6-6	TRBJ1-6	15	TGTGCCAGCAGAGGTGGGACGGTAAATTATTCACCCCTCCACTTT	CASRGGTVNYSPLHF
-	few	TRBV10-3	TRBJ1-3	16	TGTGCCATCAGTGAGTCATCCGGGGGCCCTGGAAACACCATATATTTT	CAISESSGGPGNTIYF
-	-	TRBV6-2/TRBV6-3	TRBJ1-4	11	TGTGCCAGCAGCAACGGGGAAAAACTGTTTTTT	CASSNGEKLFF
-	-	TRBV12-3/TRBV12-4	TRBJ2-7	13	TGTGCCAGCAGTTTTGGCATACGCTACGAGCAGTACTTC	CASSFGIRYEQYF
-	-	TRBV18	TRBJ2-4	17	TGTGCCAGCTCACCAGGGGCAGGAAGCCTAGCCAAAAACATTCAGTACTTC	CASSPGAGSLAKNIQYF
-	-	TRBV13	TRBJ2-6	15	TGTGCCAGCAGCTTCGGTAGCTCTGGGGCCAACGTCCTGACTTTC	CASSFGSSGANVLTF
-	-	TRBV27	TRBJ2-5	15	TGTGCCAGCAGTTTGGCAGGGTTCGCGCAAGAGACCCAGTACTTC	CASSLAGFAQETQYF
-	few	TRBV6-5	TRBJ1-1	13	TGTGCCAGCAGTTACTCGGTCACGGTCGAAGCTTTCTTT	CASSYSVTVEAFF
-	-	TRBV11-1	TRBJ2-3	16	TGTGCCAGCAGCTTAGCAGGACAAGCCCTCGGAGATACGCAGTATTTT	CASSLAGQALGDTQYF
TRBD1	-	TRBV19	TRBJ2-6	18	TGTGCCAGTAGCAACTTCGGGACAGGGACCTCTGGGGCCAACGTCCTGACTTTC	CASSNFGTGTSGANVLTF
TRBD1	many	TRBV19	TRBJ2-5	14	TGTGCCAGTAGTTTCCACGCGGACAGGGAGACCCAGTACTTC	CASSFHADRETQYF
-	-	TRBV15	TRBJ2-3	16	TGTGCCACCAATCCGGGGGCCCCGATGGTACCAGATACGCAGTATTTT	CATNPGAPMVPDTQYF
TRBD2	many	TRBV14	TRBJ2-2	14	TGTGCCAGCAGCCGGGACTATAACACCGGGGAGCTGTTTTTT	CASSRDYNTGELFF
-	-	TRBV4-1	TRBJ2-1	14	TGCGCCAGCAGCCAAGAGGGGTTACAGGTCGGCAGGTTCTTC	CASSQEGLQVGRFF
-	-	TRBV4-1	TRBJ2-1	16	TGCGCCAGCAGCTCACTAGGGGGGGCCCTCTACAATGAGCAGTTCTTC	CASSSLGGALYNEQFF
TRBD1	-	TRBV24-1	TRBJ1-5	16	TGTGCCACCAGTGATTCTGGCAGGGGGCCTTTTCAGCCCCAGCATTTT	CATSDSGRGPFQPQHF
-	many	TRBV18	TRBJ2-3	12	TGTGCCAGCTCACCAAAGGGGCGCAAGCAGTATTTT	CASSPKGRKQYF
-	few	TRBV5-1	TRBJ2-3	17	TGCGCCAGCAGCGGGGGAGGTTGGGGCAGACACACAGATACGCAGTATTTT	CASSGGGWGRHTDTQYF
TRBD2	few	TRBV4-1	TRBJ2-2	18	TGCGCCAGCAGCCAAGCGCGGGGACTAGCGGGGGAAACCGGGGAGCTGTTTTTT	CASSQARGLAGETGELFF
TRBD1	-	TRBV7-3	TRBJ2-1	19	TGTGCCAGCAGCTTGGGGGGGACAGGGGGACCGGGGACCTACAATGAGCAGTTCTTC	CASSLGGTGGPGTYNEQFF
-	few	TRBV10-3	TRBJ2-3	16	TGTGCCATCAGTGACTTACGACCAGGGGGCACAGATACGCAGTATTTT	CAISDLRPGGTDTQYF
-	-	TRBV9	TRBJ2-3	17	TGTGCCAGCAGCGCCCCTTGGGGTGTTCAGGGAACAGATACGCAGTATTTT	CASSAPWGVQGTDTQYF
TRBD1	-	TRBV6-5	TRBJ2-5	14	TGTGCCAGCGTAGGACAGGGGGCGAGGGAGACCCAGTACTTC	CASVGQGARETQYF
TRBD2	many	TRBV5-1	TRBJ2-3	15	TGCGCCAGCAGCCTAACTAGCGGGGGGTCCTATACGCAGTATTTT	CASSLTSGGSYTQYF
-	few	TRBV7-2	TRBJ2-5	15	TGTGCCAGCAGCTTAGTCAGGGACCTCCAAGAGACCCAGTACTTC	CASSLVRDLQETQYF
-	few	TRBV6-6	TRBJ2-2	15	TGTGCCAGCAGCACCCGCAGGGAGAACACCGGGGAGCTGTTTTTT	CASSTRRENTGELFF
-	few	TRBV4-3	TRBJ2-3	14	TGCGCCAGCAGCCAAGATACGGGGCAGGATACGCAGTATTTT	CASSQDTGQDTQYF